This TCR beta chain was obtained from a study of shared clonotypes between healthy human individuals. This clone was counted a single time. Germline CDR1 reads LNHNV; CDR2 reads YYDKDF (reference sequence). Deletions cut 0 bases from V and 2 bases from J, with 20 bases between. This CDR3 contains 18 residues. Clones were sequenced by immunoSEQ multiplex PCR, and TCRdb holds only the in-frame ones, with some missing. The table has some 2,500,000 clones, about nine tenths seen once. Sequenced material: naive CD4+ T cells from PBMCs. The subset was: CD45RA+ positively selected. The receptor comes from a man between 18 and 29 years old in good health. Some clones in this sample may be carry-over from other donors' samples. The chain employs TRBV15 and TRBJ2-7; maybe TRBD2 (6 bases). The CDR3 DNA is TGTGCCACCAGCAGAGATCCGGGTCGCGGTAGCGGACCCTACGAGCAGTACTTC. Protein product: CATSRDPGRGSGPYEQYF.